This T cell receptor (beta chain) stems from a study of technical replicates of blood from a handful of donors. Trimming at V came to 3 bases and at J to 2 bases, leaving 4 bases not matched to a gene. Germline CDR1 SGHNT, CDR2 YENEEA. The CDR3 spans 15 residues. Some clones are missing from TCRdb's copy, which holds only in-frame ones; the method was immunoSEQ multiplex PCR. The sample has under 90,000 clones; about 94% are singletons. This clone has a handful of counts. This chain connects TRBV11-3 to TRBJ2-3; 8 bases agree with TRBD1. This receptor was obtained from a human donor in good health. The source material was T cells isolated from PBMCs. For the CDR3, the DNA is TGTGCCAGCAGCTTCCGGGACAGGACCACAGATACGCAGTATTTT. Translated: CASSFRDRTTDTQYF.